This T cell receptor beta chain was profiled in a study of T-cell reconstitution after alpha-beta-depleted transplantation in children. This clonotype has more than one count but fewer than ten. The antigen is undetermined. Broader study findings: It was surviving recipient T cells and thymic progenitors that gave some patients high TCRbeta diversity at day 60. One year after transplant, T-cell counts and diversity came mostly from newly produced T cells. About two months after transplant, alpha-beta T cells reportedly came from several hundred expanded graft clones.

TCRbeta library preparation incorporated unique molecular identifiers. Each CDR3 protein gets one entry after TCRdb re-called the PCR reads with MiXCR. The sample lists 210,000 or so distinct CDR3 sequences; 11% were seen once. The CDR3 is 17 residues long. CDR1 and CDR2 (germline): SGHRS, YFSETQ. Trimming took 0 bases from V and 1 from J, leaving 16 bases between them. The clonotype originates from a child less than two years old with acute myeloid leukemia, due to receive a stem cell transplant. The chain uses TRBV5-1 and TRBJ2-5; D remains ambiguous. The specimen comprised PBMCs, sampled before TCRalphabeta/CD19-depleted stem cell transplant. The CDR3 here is CASSLGAVIFSQETQYF. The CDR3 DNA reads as TGCGCCAGCAGCTTGGGGGCTGTGATTTTTTCCCAAGAGACCCAGTACTTC.